A single sample gave rise to the 19 T cell receptor beta chains below, sequenced in a study of human T cells and chemical hapten exposure. TCRdb re-called the RACE reads through MiXCR, storing one row per CDR3 protein. The sample consists of over 300,000 distinct CDR3 sequences, around 5.5% of them appearing once. Time point of the sample: pre-sensitization, week 0. Treatment specified: therapeutic diphenylcyclopropenone sensitization with weekly scalp DPC. The sequencing here drew on whole blood, taken in connection with sensitization to the hapten diphenylcyclopropenone (DPC). These receptors were obtained from a woman aged 45 to 65 with alopecia areata. Some clones in this sample may be carry-over from other donors' samples.

In this sample, this clonotype turned up a few times. The V and J genes are TRBV7-6 and TRBJ2-6; D is possibly TRBD2 (5 bases). Trimming took off 1 base at V and 2 bases at J, with 21 bases between the two ends. The CDR3 runs 20 residues. Germline V gene lookup returns CDR1 SGHVS and CDR2 FNYEAQ. CDR3 in DNA: TGTGCCAGCAGCTTAGTTGAAGAGTACGATCGGGGTCCTGGGGCCAACGTCCTGACTTTC. Protein: CASSLVEEYDRGPGANVLTF.

Many counts were recorded for this clonotype. The V and J genes are TRBV4-1 and TRBJ2-3; possible D gene TRBD2, 6 bases. Germline-derived CDR1 and CDR2 are MGHRA and YSYEKL. Between the trimmed V and J ends, which lost 5 bases and 1 base, there was a span of 13 bases. This CDR3 is built from 15 residues. The CDR3 region has the DNA TGCGCCAGCAGCTGGGGGGTTTACGGCACAGATACGCAGTATTTT. Protein product: CASSWGVYGTDTQYF.

The sample holds many counts of this clonotype. The chain carries TRBV29-1 and TRBJ2-1; the match to TRBD2 covers 11 bases. V was pared by 3 bases and J by 9 bases, with 10 bases of the junction left unmatched. The CDR3 is 15 residues long. The V gene's germline CDR1 is SQVTM and CDR2 ANQGSEA. DNA of the CDR3: TGCAGCGTTGACCGAACCTTAGCGGGAGGGGTTGAGCAGTTCTTC. It is translated as CSVDRTLAGGVEQFF.

This clonotype was seen ten or more times. The chain joins TRBV14 to TRBJ2-1; D may be TRBD1 or TRBD2 (6 bases each). V was shortened by 4 bases and J by 8 bases, with 21 bases between the two germline ends. Germline values: CDR1 SGHDN, CDR2 FVKESK. The CDR3 runs 16 residues. CDR3 sequence reads: CASSPLRGRSGDEQFF. As DNA, the CDR3 is TGTGCCAGCAGCCCCTTAAGGGGGAGGTCAGGGGATGAGCAGTTCTTC. Using reference TRBV14 and TRBJ2-1 for the parts outside the CDR3, the full variable domain is EAGVTQFPSHSVIEKGQTVTLRCDPISGHDNLYWYRRVMGKEIKFLLHFVKESKQDESGMPNNRFLAERTGGTYSTLKVQPAELEDSGVYFCASSPLRGRSGDEQFFGPGTRLTVL.

This clonotype occurred many times. The chain carries TRBV10-3 and TRBJ2-1; maybe TRBD2 (5 bases). CDR1 is ENHRY, CDR2 SYGVKD, per germline. The V gene lost 0 bases and the J gene lost 8 bases, with 14 bases spanning the gap. The CDR3 has 15 residues. The CDR3 protein is CAISESEYSGYEQFF. In nucleotides, the CDR3 is TGTGCCATCAGTGAGTCGGAGTACTCGGGGTATGAGCAGTTCTTC.

This clonotype was counted at least ten times. This chain joins TRBV5-6 and TRBJ1-6; D possibly corresponds to TRBD1 (5 bases). Trimming pared 2 bases from V and 13 bases from J, leaving 19 bases between. The CDR3 extends over 15 amino acids. The V gene's germline CDR1 is SGHDT and CDR2 YYEEEE. In nucleotides, the CDR3 is TGTGCCAGCAGCTTCGCACAGGCAGGTCTAGGGCCCCTCCACTTT. Its protein is CASSFAQAGLGPLHF. The variable domain in full, with the rest retrieved from reference TRBV5-6 and TRBJ1-6, is DAGVTQSPTHLIKTRGQQVTLRCSPKSGHDTVSWYQQALGQGPQFIFQYYEEEERQRGNFPDRFSGHQFPNYSSELNVNALLLGDSALYLCASSFAQAGLGPLHFGNGTRLTVT.

This clonotype was seen repeatedly, ten times or more. This chain uses TRBV3-1 with TRBJ1-5, with D maybe TRBD1 (6 bases). This CDR3 spans 14 amino acids. Trimming cost V 5 bases and J 2 bases, with 10 bases left between them. Germline-derived CDR1 and CDR2 are LGHDT and YNNKEL (reference sequence). The CDR3 nucleotides read TGTGCCAGCAGCGAATCAGGGGGCAATCAGCCCCAGCATTTT. Protein: CASSESGGNQPQHF.

This clonotype was picked up a small number of times. The chain joins TRBV4-2 to TRBJ2-3, with 10 bases that match TRBD2. The CDR3 sequence is 17 residues long. V trimming: 0 bases; J trimming: 5 bases; junction bases outside the gene matches: 8. Germline CDR1 is LGHNA and CDR2 is YNFKEQ. CDR3 amino acids: CASSQEGLAGGGDTQYF. The CDR3 nucleotides are TGTGCCAGCAGCCAAGAAGGGTTAGCGGGAGGAGGAGATACGCAGTATTTT.

This clonotype was seen at least ten times. The chain links TRBV29-1 to TRBJ2-1; 7 bases are shared with TRBD1. The J segment lost 8 bases and the V segment lost 6 bases, leaving 13 bases of the junction unmatched. The CDR3 extends over 14 amino acids. CDR1 SQVTM and CDR2 ANQGSEA come from the germline V gene. In DNA form, the CDR3 reads TGCAGCGTGGAAAACAGGGGTTACGCTTATGAGCAGTTCTTC. It is translated as CSVENRGYAYEQFF.

Many counts were recorded for this clonotype. The chain combines TRBV5-6 with TRBJ2-3; the D gene is possibly TRBD2 (5 bases). Trimming removed 3 bases from V and 9 bases from J, with 17 bases in between. Germline V lookup: CDR1 SGHDT, CDR2 YYEEEE. The CDR3 totals 14 residues. CDR3 sequence: CASSSAGPGRTQYF. The CDR3 DNA follows: TGTGCCAGCAGCTCAGCCGGACCGGGAAGAACGCAGTATTTT. The full variable domain, in which reference TRBV5-6 and TRBJ2-3 provide the parts outside the CDR3, is DAGVTQSPTHLIKTRGQQVTLRCSPKSGHDTVSWYQQALGQGPQFIFQYYEEEERQRGNFPDRFSGHQFPNYSSELNVNALLLGDSALYLCASSSAGPGRTQYFGPGTRLTVL.

This clonotype came up many times. The J gene is TRBJ2-3, the V gene TRBV5-1; D gene unclear. Per the germline V gene, CDR1 is SGHRS and CDR2 is YFSETQ. The length of the CDR3 is 15 residues. Trimming pared 3 bases from V and 0 bases from J, leaving 11 bases between. The CDR3 reads CASSSRTDSTDTQYF. In DNA, the CDR3 is TGCGCCAGCAGCTCCAGGACGGATAGCACAGATACGCAGTATTTT.

As for this clonotype: The germline gene is not matched at one end of the junction; a read error may be the cause. The chain uses TRBV4-1 and TRBJ1-6; TRBD1 aligns across 7 bases. The CDR3 contains 16 residues. Germline loops: CDR1 MGHRA, CDR2 YSYEKL. CDR3 in DNA: TGCGCCAGCGGCCACTCCGGACAGGCTGGGAATTCACCCCTCCACTTT. Protein: CASGHSGQAGNSPLHF.

The table lists this clonotype with a few counts. This chain connects TRBV19 to TRBJ2-2; D not resolved. CDR1 LNHDA and CDR2 SQIVND come from the germline V gene (reference sequence). Trimming pared 7 bases from V and 5 bases from J, leaving 11 bases between. The CDR3 has 13 residues. CDR3: CASTLGFTGELFF. The CDR3 DNA is TGTGCCAGTACCTTGGGGTTTACCGGGGAGCTGTTTTTT.

There are many counts of this clonotype. The J gene is TRBJ2-5, the V gene TRBV7-2; TRBD2 agrees at 15 bases. The germline V gene has CDR1 SGHTA and CDR2 FQGNSA. After removal of 5 bases from V and 4 bases from J, the junction contained 8 bases not matched to a gene. The CDR3 totals 17 residues. The CDR3 region has the DNA TGTGCCAGCAGCCCACCTGGACTAGCGGGGGGGGCAGAGACCCAGTACTTC. It is translated as CASSPPGLAGGAETQYF.

This clonotype was seen at least ten times. V is TRBV18 and J is TRBJ2-7, with D possibly being TRBD1 or TRBD2 (5 bases each). In germline, CDR1 is KGHSH, CDR2 LQKENI. Deletions cut 6 bases from V and 5 bases from J, with 17 bases between. The CDR3 runs to 14 residues. The CDR3 DNA reads TGTGCCAGCTCCCACTTCGGGGACGAAAACGAGCAGTACTTC. This sequence encodes CASSHFGDENEQYF.

The CDR3 here is CASSLRVAGARNTEAFF. Here the CDR3 DNA reads TGTGCCAGCAGTTTAAGGGTGGCGGGGGCGCGGAACACTGAAGCTTTCTTT. The rearrangement joins TRBV28 to TRBJ1-1, with a tentative D call TRBD1 (6 bases). V dropped 2 bases and J dropped 1 base, with 17 bases sitting between them. Germline CDR1 reads MDHEN; CDR2 reads SYDVKM. This CDR3 is 17 amino acids long.

This clonotype was found many times. The chain couples TRBV4-3 to TRBJ1-1; D is undetermined. Germline values: CDR1 LGHNA, CDR2 YSLEER. The CDR3 runs to 16 residues. Trimming cost V 3 bases and J 5 bases, with 19 bases left between them. CDR3 amino acids: CASSQAPGGEGTEAFF. The CDR3 region has the DNA TGCGCCAGCAGCCAGGCGCCGGGCGGGGAAGGAACTGAAGCTTTCTTT.

This clonotype came up many times. This chain joins TRBV2 and TRBJ2-7, with D unresolved. V lost 1 base and J lost 1, with 8 bases in between. Per the germline V gene, CDR1 is SNHLY and CDR2 is FYNNEI. The CDR3 contains 14 residues. CDR3 residues: CASSEGTHSYEQYF. CDR3 DNA sequence: TGTGCCAGCAGTGAAGGGACCCATTCCTACGAGCAGTACTTC.

The sample holds a few counts of this clonotype. V and J are TRBV4-1 and TRBJ1-4, with D tentatively TRBD1 (5 bases). The CDR3 spans 15 residues. V was clipped by 6 bases and J by 0 bases, with 11 bases between them. Germline-derived CDR1 and CDR2 are MGHRA and YSYEKL. CDR3 loop: CASRPTGATNEKLFF. Here the CDR3 DNA reads TGCGCCAGCAGGCCCACAGGAGCAACTAATGAAAAACTGTTTTTT.